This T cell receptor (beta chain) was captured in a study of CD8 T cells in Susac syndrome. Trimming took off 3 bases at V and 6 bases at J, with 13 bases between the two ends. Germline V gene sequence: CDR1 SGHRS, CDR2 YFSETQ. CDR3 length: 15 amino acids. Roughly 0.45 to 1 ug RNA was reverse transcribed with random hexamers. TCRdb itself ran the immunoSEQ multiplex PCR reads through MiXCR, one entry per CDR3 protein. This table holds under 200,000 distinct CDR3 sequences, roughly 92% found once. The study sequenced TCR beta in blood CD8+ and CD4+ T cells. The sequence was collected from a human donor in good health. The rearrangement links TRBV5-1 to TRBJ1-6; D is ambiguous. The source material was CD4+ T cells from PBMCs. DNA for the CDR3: TGCGCCAGCAGCTCGGCCGGCGCGATTAATTCACCCCTCCACTTT. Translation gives CASSSAGAINSPLHF.